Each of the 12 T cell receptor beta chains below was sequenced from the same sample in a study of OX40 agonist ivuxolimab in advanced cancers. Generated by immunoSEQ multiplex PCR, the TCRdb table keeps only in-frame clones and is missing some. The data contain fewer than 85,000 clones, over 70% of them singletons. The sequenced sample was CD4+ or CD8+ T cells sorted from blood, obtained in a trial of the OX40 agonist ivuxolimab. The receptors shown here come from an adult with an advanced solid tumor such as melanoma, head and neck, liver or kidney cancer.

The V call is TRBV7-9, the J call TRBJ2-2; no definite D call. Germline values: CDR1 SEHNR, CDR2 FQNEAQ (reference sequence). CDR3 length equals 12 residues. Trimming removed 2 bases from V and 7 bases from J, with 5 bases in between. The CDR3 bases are TGTGCCAGCAGCTTATGGCGCGGGGAGCTGTTTTTT. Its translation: CASSLWRGELFF.

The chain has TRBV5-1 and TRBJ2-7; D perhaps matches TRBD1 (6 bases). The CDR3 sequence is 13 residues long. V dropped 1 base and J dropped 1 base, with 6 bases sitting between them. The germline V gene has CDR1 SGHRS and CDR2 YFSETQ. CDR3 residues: CASSLTGSYEQYF. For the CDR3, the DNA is TGCGCCAGCAGCTTGACAGGGTCCTACGAGCAGTACTTC.

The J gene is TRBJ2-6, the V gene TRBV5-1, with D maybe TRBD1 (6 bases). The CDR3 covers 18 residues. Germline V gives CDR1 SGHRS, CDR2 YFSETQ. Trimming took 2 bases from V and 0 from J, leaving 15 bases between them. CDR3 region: CASSLGHRVFSGANVLTF. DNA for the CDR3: TGCGCCAGCAGCTTAGGACACAGGGTTTTCTCTGGGGCCAACGTCCTGACTTTC.

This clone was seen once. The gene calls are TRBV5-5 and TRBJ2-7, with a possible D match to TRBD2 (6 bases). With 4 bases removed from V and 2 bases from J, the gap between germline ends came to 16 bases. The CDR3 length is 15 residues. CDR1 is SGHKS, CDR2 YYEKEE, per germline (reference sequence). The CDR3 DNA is TGTGCCAGCAGCCCCGCGGGAAGGCAGACCTACGAGCAGTACTTC. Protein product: CASSPAGRQTYEQYF.

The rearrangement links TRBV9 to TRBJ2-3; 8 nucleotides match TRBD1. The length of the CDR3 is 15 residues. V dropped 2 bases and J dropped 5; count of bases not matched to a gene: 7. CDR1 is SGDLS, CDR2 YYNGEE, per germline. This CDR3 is CASSVLGTGQDTQYF. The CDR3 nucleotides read TGTGCCAGCAGCGTTCTCGGGACAGGTCAAGATACGCAGTATTTT.

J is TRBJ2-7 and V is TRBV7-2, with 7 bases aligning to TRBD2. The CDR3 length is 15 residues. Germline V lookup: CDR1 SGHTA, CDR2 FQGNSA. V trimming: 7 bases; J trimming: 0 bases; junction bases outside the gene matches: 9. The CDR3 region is CASTLLGGGSYEQYF. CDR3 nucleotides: TGTGCCAGCACTCTACTCGGCGGGGGCTCCTACGAGCAGTACTTC.

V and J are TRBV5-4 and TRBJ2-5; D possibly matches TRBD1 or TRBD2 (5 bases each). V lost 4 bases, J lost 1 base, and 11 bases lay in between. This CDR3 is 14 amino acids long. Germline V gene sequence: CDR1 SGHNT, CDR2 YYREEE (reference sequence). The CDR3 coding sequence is TGTGCCAGCAGCCCCCGGGACGGCCAAGAGACCCAGTACTTC. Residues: CASSPRDGQETQYF.

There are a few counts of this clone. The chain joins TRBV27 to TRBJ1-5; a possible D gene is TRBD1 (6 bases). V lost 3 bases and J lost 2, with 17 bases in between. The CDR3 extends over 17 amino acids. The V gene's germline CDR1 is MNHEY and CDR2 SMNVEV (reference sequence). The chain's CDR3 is CASSLSGAGVGNQPQHF. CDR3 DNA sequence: TGTGCCAGCAGTTTGAGTGGAGCAGGGGTTGGCAATCAGCCCCAGCATTTT.

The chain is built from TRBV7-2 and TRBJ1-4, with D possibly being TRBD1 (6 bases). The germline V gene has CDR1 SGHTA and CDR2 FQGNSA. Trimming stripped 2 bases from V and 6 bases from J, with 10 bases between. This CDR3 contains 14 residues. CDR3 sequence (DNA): TGTGCCAGCAGCTTACAGGCAGGGGATGAAAAACTGTTTTTT. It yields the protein CASSLQAGDEKLFF.

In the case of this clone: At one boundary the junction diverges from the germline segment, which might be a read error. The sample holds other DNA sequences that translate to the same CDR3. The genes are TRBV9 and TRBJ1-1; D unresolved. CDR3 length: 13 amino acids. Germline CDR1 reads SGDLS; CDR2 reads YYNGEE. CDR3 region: CASSVESHTEAFF. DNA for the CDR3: TGTGCTAGCAGCGTAGAGTCTCACACTGAAGCTTTCTTT.

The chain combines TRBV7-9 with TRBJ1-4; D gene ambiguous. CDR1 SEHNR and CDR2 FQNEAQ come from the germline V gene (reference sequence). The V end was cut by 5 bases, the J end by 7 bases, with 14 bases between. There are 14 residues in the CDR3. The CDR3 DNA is TGTGCCAGCAGCGAGGCAGAGGGCGTTGAAAAACTGTTTTTT. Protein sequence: CASSEAEGVEKLFF.

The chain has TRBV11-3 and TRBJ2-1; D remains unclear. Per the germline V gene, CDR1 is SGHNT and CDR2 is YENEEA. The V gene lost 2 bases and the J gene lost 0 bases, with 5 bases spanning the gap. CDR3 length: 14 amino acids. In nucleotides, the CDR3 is TGTGCCAGCAGCTTATCTGGCTCCTACAATGAGCAGTTCTTC. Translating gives CASSLSGSYNEQFF. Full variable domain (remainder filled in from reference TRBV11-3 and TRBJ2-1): EAGVVQSPRYKIIEKKQPVAFWCNPISGHNTLYWYLQNLGQGPELLIRYENEEAVDDSQLPKDRFSAERLKGVDSTLKIQPAELGDSAVYLCASSLSGSYNEQFFGPGTRLTVL.